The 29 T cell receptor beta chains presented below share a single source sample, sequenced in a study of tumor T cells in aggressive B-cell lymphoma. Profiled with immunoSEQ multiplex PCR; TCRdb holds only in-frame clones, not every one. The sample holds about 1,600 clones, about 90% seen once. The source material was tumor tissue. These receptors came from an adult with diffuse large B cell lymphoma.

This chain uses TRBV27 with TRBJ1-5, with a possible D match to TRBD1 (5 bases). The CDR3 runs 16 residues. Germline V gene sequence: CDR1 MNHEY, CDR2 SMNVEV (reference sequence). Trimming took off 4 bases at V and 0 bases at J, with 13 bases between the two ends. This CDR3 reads CASSSRQPYSNQPQHF. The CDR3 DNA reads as TGTGCCAGCAGTTCTCGACAGCCCTATAGCAATCAGCCCCAGCATTTT.

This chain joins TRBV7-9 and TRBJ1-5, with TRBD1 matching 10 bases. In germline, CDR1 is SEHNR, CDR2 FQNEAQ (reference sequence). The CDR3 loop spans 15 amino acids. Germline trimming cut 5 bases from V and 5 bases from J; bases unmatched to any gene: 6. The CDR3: CASSGSTGGDQPQHF. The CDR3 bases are TGTGCCAGCAGCGGGTCGACAGGGGGCGATCAGCCCCAGCATTTT.

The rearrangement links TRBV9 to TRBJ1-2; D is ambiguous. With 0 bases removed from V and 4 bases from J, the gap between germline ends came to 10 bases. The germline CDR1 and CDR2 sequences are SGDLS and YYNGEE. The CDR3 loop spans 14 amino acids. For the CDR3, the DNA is TGTGCCAGCAGCGTAGGAGGCGACGGCTATGGCTACACCTTC. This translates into CASSVGGDGYGYTF.

In nucleotides, the CDR3 is TGTGCAAGTCGCTTACGACTAGCGGGAGACTACAATGAGCAGTTCTTC. Amino acid sequence: CASRLRLAGDYNEQFF. The chain is built from TRBV12-2 and TRBJ2-1; the listed D gene, TRBD2, was not tested against the DNA. TRBV12-2 is shown as a pseudogene. The CDR3 runs 16 residues.

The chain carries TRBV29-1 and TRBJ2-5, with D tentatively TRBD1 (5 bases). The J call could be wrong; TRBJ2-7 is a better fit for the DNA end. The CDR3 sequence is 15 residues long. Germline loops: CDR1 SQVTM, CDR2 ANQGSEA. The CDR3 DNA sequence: TGCAGCGTTGAGCTAAGGGGCGGCCGCTCCTACGAGCAGTACTTC. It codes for CSVELRGGRSYEQYF.

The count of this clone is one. The DNA of the CDR3 is TGTGCCATCAGGGGGACAGGGCACGGAAACACCATATATTTT. Protein product: CAIRGTGHGNTIYF. The chain couples TRBV10-3 to TRBJ1-3; 9 nucleotides agree with TRBD1. V lost 6 bases and J lost 4; bases outside the gene matches: 4. CDR3 length: 14 amino acids. Germline CDR1 ENHRY, CDR2 SYGVKD.

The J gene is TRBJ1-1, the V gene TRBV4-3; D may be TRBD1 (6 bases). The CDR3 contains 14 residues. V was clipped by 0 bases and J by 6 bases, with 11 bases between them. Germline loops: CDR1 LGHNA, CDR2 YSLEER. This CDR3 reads CASSQDRGAAEAFF. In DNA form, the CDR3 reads TGCGCCAGCAGCCAAGATCGGGGGGCTGCTGAAGCTTTCTTT.

In nucleotides, the CDR3 is TGCGCCAGCAGCGGCAGACAGGGAGGCACTGAAGCTTTCTTT. It specifies CASSGRQGGTEAFF. The chain links TRBV5-1 to TRBJ1-1; 7 bases are shared with TRBD1. This CDR3 spans 14 amino acids. Unmatched junction bases numbered 7, after V lost 4 bases and J lost 4 bases. Germline loops: CDR1 SGHRS, CDR2 YFSETQ.

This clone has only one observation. The CDR3 DNA reads TGTGCCATCCTTAGCGGAGAGAACACCGGGGAGCTGTTTTTT. Translation: CAILSGENTGELFF. The chain couples TRBV10-3 to TRBJ2-2, with D maybe TRBD2 (6 bases). The germline V and J ends were trimmed by 8 bases and 1 base, with 11 bases remaining between them. Germline assignment: CDR1 ENHRY and CDR2 SYGVKD. The CDR3 extends over 14 amino acids.

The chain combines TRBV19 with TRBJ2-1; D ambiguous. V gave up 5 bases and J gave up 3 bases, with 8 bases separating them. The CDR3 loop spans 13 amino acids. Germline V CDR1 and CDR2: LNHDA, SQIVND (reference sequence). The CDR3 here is CASSVPFYNEQFF. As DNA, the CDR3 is TGTGCCAGTAGTGTTCCCTTCTACAATGAGCAGTTCTTC.

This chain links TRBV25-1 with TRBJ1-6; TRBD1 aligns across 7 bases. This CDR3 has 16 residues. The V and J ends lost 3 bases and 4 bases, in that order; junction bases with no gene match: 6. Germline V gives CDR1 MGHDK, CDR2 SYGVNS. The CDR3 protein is CASSEQTGQYNSPLHF. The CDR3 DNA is TGTGCCAGCAGTGAGCAGACAGGGCAATATAATTCACCCCTCCACTTT.

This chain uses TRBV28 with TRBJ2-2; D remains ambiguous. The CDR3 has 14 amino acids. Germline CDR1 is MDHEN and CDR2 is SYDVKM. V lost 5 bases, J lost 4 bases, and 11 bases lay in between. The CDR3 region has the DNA TGTGCCAGCAGTATAAGATGGAGCACCGGGGAGCTGTTTTTT. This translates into CASSIRWSTGELFF.

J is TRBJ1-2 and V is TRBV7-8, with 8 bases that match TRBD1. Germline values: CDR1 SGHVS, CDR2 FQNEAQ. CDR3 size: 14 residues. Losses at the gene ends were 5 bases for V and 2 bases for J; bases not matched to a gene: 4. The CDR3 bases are TGTGCCAGCAGCGACGACAGGGGAAACTATGGCTACACCTTC. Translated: CASSDDRGNYGYTF.

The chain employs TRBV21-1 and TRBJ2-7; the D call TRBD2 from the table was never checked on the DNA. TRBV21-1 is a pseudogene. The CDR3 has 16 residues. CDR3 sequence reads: CASSKDRDGSWNEQYF. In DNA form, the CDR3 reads TGTGCCAGCAGCAAAGATCGGGACGGGAGTTGGAACGAGCAGTACTTC.

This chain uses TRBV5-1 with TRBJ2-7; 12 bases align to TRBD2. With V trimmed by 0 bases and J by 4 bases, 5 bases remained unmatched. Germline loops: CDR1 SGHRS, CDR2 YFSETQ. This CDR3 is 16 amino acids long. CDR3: CASSLDGLAGLYEQYF. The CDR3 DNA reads TGCGCCAGCAGCTTGGATGGACTAGCGGGGCTTTACGAGCAGTACTTC.

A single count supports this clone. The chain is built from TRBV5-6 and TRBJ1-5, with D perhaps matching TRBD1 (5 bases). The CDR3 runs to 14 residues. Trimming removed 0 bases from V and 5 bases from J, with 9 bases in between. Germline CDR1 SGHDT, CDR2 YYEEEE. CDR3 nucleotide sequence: TGTGCCAGCAGCTTGGGGACATTGCATCAGCCCCAGCATTTT. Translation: CASSLGTLHQPQHF.

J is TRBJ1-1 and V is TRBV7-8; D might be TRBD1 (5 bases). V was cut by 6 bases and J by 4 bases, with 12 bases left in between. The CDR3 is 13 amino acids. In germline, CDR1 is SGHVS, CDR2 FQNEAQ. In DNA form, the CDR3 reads TGTGCCAGCAGATCGGTCGGGGGCACTGAAGCTTTCTTT. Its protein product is CASRSVGGTEAFF.

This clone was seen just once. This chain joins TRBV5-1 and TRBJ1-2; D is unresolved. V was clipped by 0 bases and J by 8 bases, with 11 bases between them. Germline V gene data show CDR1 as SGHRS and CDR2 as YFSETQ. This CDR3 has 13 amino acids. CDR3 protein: CASSLESRGGYTF. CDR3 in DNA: TGCGCCAGCAGCTTGGAGAGCCGAGGGGGCTACACCTTC. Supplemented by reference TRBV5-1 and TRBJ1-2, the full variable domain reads KAGVTQTPRYLIKTRGQQVTLSCSPISGHRSVSWYQQTPGQGLQFLFEYFSETQRNKGNFPGRFSGRQFSNSRSEMNVSTLELGDSALYLCASSLESRGGYTFGSGTRLTVV.

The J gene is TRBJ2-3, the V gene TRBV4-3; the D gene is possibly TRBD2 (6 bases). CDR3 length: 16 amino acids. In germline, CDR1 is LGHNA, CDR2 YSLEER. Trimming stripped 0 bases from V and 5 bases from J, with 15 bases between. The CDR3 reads CASSQDWRALRDTQYF. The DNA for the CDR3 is TGCGCCAGCAGCCAAGATTGGAGGGCACTAAGAGATACGCAGTATTTT.

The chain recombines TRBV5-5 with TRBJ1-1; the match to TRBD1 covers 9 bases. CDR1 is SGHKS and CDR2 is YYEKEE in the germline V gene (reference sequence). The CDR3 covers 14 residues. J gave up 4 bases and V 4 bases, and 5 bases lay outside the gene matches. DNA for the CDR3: TGTGCCAGCAGCGTAGACAGGGGGGTCACTGAAGCTTTCTTT. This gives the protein CASSVDRGVTEAFF.

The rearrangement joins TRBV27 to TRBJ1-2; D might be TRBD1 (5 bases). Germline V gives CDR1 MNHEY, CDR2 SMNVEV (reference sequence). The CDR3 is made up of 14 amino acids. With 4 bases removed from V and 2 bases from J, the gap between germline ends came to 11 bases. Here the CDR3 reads CASSSLNRNYGYTF. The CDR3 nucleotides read TGTGCCAGCAGTTCCTTGAACAGGAACTATGGCTACACCTTC.

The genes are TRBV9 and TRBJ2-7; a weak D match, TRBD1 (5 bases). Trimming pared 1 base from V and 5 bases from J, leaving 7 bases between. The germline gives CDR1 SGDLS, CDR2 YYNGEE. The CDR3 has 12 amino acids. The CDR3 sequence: CASSVLGDEQYF. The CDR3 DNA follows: TGTGCCAGCAGCGTATTAGGGGACGAGCAGTACTTC.

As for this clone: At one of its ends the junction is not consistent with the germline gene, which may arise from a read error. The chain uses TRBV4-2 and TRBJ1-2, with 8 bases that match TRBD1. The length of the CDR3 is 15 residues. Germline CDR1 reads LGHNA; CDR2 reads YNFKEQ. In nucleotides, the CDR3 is TGTGCCAGCAGCCAAGAAGCGTGGGTTCCAGGGGGCTACACCTTT. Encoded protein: CASSQEAWVPGGYTF.

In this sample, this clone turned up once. The CDR3 coding sequence is TGCGCCAGCAGCTTTAGCGGGTACACAGATACGCAGTATTTT. This gives the protein CASSFSGYTDTQYF. The V and J genes are TRBV5-1 and TRBJ2-3; 7 bases fit TRBD2. CDR1 and CDR2 (germline): SGHRS, YFSETQ. The CDR3 is 14 residues long. V lost 2 bases to trimming and J lost 2 bases; unmatched junction nucleotides: 2.

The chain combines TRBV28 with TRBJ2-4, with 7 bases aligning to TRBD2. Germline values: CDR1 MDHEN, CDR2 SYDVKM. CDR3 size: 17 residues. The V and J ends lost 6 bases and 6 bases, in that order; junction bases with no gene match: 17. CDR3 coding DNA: TGTGCCAGCAGCCCCGCCTTAGCGGGCTTTGCTGCAAACATTCAGTACTTC. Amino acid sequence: CASSPALAGFAANIQYF. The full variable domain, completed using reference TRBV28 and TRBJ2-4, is DVKVTQSSRYLVKRTGEKVFLECVQDMDHENMFWYRQDPGLGLRLIYFSYDVKMKEKGDIPEGYSVSREKKERFSLILESASTNQTSMYLCASSPALAGFAANIQYFGAGTRLSVL.

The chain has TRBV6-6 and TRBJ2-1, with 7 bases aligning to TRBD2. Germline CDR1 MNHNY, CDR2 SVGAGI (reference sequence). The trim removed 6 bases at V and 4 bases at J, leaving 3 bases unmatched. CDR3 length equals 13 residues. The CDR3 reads CASSDGGYNEQFF. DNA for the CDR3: TGTGCCAGCAGCGACGGGGGGTACAATGAGCAGTTCTTC.

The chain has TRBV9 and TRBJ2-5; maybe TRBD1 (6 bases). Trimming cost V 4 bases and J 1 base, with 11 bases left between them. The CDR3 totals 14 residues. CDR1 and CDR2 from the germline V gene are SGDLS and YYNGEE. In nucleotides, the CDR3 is TGTGCCAGCAGCCAAACAGGGACCCAAGAGACCCAGTACTTC. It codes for CASSQTGTQETQYF. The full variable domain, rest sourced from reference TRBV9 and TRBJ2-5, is DSGVTQTPKHLITATGQRVTLRCSPRSGDLSVYWYQQSLDQGLQFLIQYYNGEERAKGNILERFSAQQFPDLHSELNLSSLELGDSALYFCASSQTGTQETQYFGPGTRLLVL.

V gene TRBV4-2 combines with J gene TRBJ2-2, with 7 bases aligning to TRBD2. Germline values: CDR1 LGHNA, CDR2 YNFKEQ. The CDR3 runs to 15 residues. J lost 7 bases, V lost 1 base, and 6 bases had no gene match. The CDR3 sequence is CASSQGSGKVGELFF. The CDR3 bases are TGTGCCAGCAGCCAAGGGAGCGGGAAAGTCGGGGAGCTGTTTTTT.

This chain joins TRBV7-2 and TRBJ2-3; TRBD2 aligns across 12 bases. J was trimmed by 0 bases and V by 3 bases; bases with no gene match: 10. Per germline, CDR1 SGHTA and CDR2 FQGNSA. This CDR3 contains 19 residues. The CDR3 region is CASSFASGRALSSTDTQYF. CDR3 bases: TGTGCCAGCAGCTTCGCTAGCGGGAGGGCTCTCTCCAGCACAGATACGCAGTATTTT.